The 22 T cell receptor beta chains below were found in one sample sequenced in a study of blood T cell repertoires in COVID-19. Assay used: immunoSEQ multiplex PCR; TCRdb lists only in-frame clones, some missing. The table includes 150,000 to 200,000 clones, roughly 89% detected once. Sequences were obtained from peripheral blood. The origin of the receptors is a human donor in a cohort sampled during active COVID-19.

CDR3 coding DNA: TGTGCCAGCAGCTTAGTCCCGGGACTTACCACAGATACGCAGTATTTT. Encoded protein: CASSLVPGLTTDTQYF. The chain has TRBV11-3 and TRBJ2-3; maybe TRBD2 (6 bases). V was cut by 1 base and J by 2 bases, with 13 bases left in between. This CDR3 comprises 16 residues. The V gene's germline CDR1 is SGHNT and CDR2 YENEEA.

V usage is TRBV3-1 (or the pseudogene TRBV3-2) and J usage is TRBJ2-7; 14 bases fit TRBD2. The V and J ends lost 0 bases and 12 bases, in that order; junction bases with no gene match: 7. The CDR3 is 15 residues long. Germline V gene lookup returns CDR1 LGHDT and CDR2 YNNKEL (reference sequence). The CDR3 bases are TGTGCCAGCAGCCAAGACTCCGGGACTAGCGGGAGACGGTACTTC. Translation: CASSQDSGTSGRRYF.

A single count supports this clone. V usage is TRBV5-4 and J usage is TRBJ2-6; D gene ambiguous. Trimming pared 4 bases from V and 4 bases from J, leaving 6 bases between. There are 13 residues in the CDR3. Germline V CDR1 and CDR2: SGHNT, YYREEE (reference sequence). This chain's CDR3 is CASSVVGANVLTF. In nucleotides, the CDR3 is TGTGCCAGCAGCGTCGTGGGGGCCAACGTCCTGACTTTC.

The chain is built from TRBV27 and TRBJ2-3; TRBD2 matches at 10 bases. CDR1 is MNHEY, CDR2 SMNVEV, per germline (reference sequence). V lost 6 bases to trimming and J lost 1 base; unmatched junction nucleotides: 7. The CDR3 covers 16 residues. The CDR3 spells CASRKQGLAGTDTQYF. The CDR3 DNA sequence: TGTGCCAGCAGAAAACAAGGACTAGCGGGCACAGATACGCAGTATTTT.

The rearrangement links TRBV4-1 to TRBJ2-2, with TRBD1 matching 12 bases. The V gene end was trimmed by 1 base and the J gene end by 3 bases; junction bases not matched to a gene: 9. Germline V gene data show CDR1 as MGHRA and CDR2 as YSYEKL. CDR3 size: 19 residues. DNA for the CDR3: TGCGCCAGCAGCCAAGTACCTACCGGGACAGGGGGCCACACCGGGGAGCTGTTTTTT. This sequence encodes CASSQVPTGTGGHTGELFF.

CDR3 coding DNA: TGTGCCAGTGGTACCGGGACAGGGGCCTCTGGGGCCAACGTCCTGACTTTC. This translates into CASGTGTGASGANVLTF. The V call is TRBV19, the J call TRBJ2-6; 10 bases map to TRBD1. In germline, CDR1 is LNHDA, CDR2 SQIVND (reference sequence). After removal of 8 bases from V and 0 bases from J, the junction contained 7 bases not matched to a gene. CDR3 size: 17 residues.

V gene TRBV4-1 combines with J gene TRBJ2-1; a weak D match, TRBD2 (6 bases). CDR3 size: 16 residues. CDR1 and CDR2 (germline): MGHRA, YSYEKL. V lost 1 base, J lost 4 bases, and 14 bases lay in between. CDR3 in DNA: TGCGCCAGCAGCCAAGTTTGGGCTAGCGCGTACAATGAGCAGTTCTTC. Translating it yields CASSQVWASAYNEQFF.

This rearrangement joins TRBV7-3 to TRBJ2-3, with a possible D match to TRBD1 (5 bases). This CDR3 has 15 amino acids. The V end was cut by 2 bases, the J end by 0 bases, with 9 bases between. CDR1 and CDR2 from the germline V gene are SGHTA and FQGTGA. CDR3 nucleotides: TGTGCCAGCAGCTTACATCAGGGTAGCACAGATACGCAGTATTTT. This gives the protein CASSLHQGSTDTQYF.

The chain links TRBV7-8 to TRBJ2-4, with 9 bases identical to TRBD1. V was clipped by 5 bases and J by 8 bases; unmatched bases: 13. There are 16 residues in the CDR3. Germline loops: CDR1 SGHVS, CDR2 FQNEAQ. CDR3: CASSPTGQGPGDIQYF. As DNA, the CDR3 is TGTGCCAGCAGCCCAACGGGACAGGGTCCGGGGGACATTCAGTACTTC.

The chain carries TRBV9 and TRBJ2-1; 7 nucleotides agree with TRBD2. CDR1 and CDR2 (germline): SGDLS, YYNGEE. V shed 3 bases and J 3 bases; nucleotides not matched to a gene: 9. The CDR3 consists of 16 residues. CDR3 bases: TGTGCCAGCAGCGCCCGAGGACTAGGCGACTACAATGAGCAGTTCTTC. Protein sequence: CASSARGLGDYNEQFF.

The chain employs TRBV4-1 and TRBJ2-7; D gene ambiguous. CDR3 length: 13 residues. CDR1 and CDR2 from the germline V gene are MGHRA and YSYEKL. V lost 2 bases and J lost 9, with 14 bases in between. CDR3 sequence reads: CASSQLEQERQYF. The CDR3 DNA reads as TGCGCCAGCAGCCAACTCGAGCAGGAACGGCAGTACTTC.

The V call is TRBV5-7, the J call TRBJ1-5; TRBD1 matches at 10 bases. Being an ORF, TRBV5-7 has a function that is uncertain. J lost 4 bases, V lost 3 bases, and 10 bases had no gene match. This CDR3 comprises 17 residues. The CDR3 region is CASSSNRQGAANQPQHF. The CDR3 region has the DNA TGTGCCAGCAGCTCCAACAGACAGGGGGCCGCAAATCAGCCCCAGCATTTT.

V gene TRBV7-9 combines with J gene TRBJ2-7, with 9 bases fitting TRBD2. CDR3 size: 15 residues. The germline CDR1 and CDR2 sequences are SEHNR and FQNEAQ (reference sequence). Germline trimming cut 3 bases from V and 3 bases from J; bases unmatched to any gene: 6. The CDR3 region has the DNA TGTGCCAGCAGCTTTTCTAGCGGGATCGGCTACGAGCAGTACTTC. Residues: CASSFSSGIGYEQYF.

This clone occurred once. The rearrangement joins TRBV28 to TRBJ2-7, with 9 positions matching TRBD1. Per the germline V gene, CDR1 is MDHEN and CDR2 is SYDVKM. With V trimmed by 6 bases and J by 5 bases, 8 bases remained unmatched. This CDR3 has 14 amino acids. CDR3 DNA sequence: TGTGCCAGCAGCCGGACAGGGGATCTTCACGAGCAGTACTTC. This gives the protein CASSRTGDLHEQYF.

This chain joins TRBV2 and TRBJ1-1; tentatively, D is TRBD1 (6 bases). V was clipped by 4 bases and J by 0 bases, with 18 bases between them. Germline values: CDR1 SNHLY, CDR2 FYNNEI. CDR3 length: 17 amino acids. The CDR3 reads CASSAGQVHLMNTEAFF. The CDR3 region has the DNA TGTGCCAGCAGTGCGGGACAAGTCCACCTCATGAACACTGAAGCTTTCTTT.

V gene TRBV29-1 combines with J gene TRBJ2-3; possibly TRBD2 for D (5 bases). From germline, CDR1 is SQVTM and CDR2 ANQGSEA. V gave up 4 bases and J gave up 6 bases, with 8 bases separating them. This CDR3 has 11 residues. The CDR3 reads CSVGRGDTQYF. DNA of the CDR3: TGCAGCGTTGGCCGGGGTGATACGCAGTATTTT.

This clone was seen just once. The V call is TRBV19, the J call TRBJ2-6, with a possible D match to TRBD1 (5 bases). Looked up from germline, CDR1 is LNHDA and CDR2 is SQIVND (reference sequence). Trimming took off 3 bases at V and 3 bases at J, with 12 bases between the two ends. The CDR3 covers 16 residues. The CDR3 region is CASSIQGARGANVLTF. CDR3 coding DNA: TGTGCCAGTAGTATCCAAGGGGCTCGTGGGGCCAACGTCCTGACTTTC.

This rearrangement joins TRBV7-8 to TRBJ2-3; 9 bases map to TRBD2. CDR1 SGHVS and CDR2 FQNEAQ come from the germline V gene. Trimming took 1 base from V and 3 from J; bases not matched to a gene: 5. The CDR3 is made up of 16 amino acids. The CDR3 spells CASSLVAGGETDTQYF. The CDR3 DNA sequence: TGTGCCAGCAGCTTAGTTGCGGGGGGGGAGACAGATACGCAGTATTTT.

V usage is TRBV6-2 or TRBV6-3 and J usage is TRBJ2-2, with TRBD1 identical over 8 bases. This CDR3 comprises 16 residues. Germline CDR1 MNHEY, CDR2 SVGEGT. V shed 7 bases and J 2 bases; nucleotides not matched to a gene: 9. CDR3 coding DNA: TGTGCCAGCACCCCCGACAGGGGTCTTAACACCGGGGAGCTGTTTTTT. Translated, it gives CASTPDRGLNTGELFF.

The chain recombines TRBV6-6 with TRBJ2-7; 8 bases match TRBD1. This CDR3 comprises 15 residues. The germline V gene encodes CDR1 MNHNY and CDR2 SVGAGI (reference sequence). J gave up 6 bases and V 2 bases, and 9 bases lay outside the gene matches. The CDR3 loop reads CASSYTTGARGEQYF. For the CDR3, the DNA is TGTGCCAGCAGTTACACGACAGGGGCTAGGGGCGAGCAGTACTTC.

V usage is TRBV18 and J usage is TRBJ2-7; TRBD1 aligns across 8 bases. V gave up 4 bases and J gave up 4 bases; unmatched junction bases: 3. Germline-derived CDR1 and CDR2 are KGHSH and LQKENI. The CDR3 is 13 residues long. CDR3 nucleotide sequence: TGTGCCAGCTCACGCGACAGGGGTTACGAGCAGTACTTC. This codes for CASSRDRGYEQYF.

The CDR3 DNA is TGTGCCAGCAGTTTAGCGGTTCGGGGGGGGCAGGGAGCTTTCTTT. Translating gives CASSLAVRGGQGAFF. V is TRBV28 and J is TRBJ1-1, with D maybe TRBD1 (6 bases). The germline CDR1 and CDR2 sequences are MDHEN and SYDVKM. V lost 2 bases, J lost 10 bases, and 20 bases lay in between. CDR3 size: 15 residues.